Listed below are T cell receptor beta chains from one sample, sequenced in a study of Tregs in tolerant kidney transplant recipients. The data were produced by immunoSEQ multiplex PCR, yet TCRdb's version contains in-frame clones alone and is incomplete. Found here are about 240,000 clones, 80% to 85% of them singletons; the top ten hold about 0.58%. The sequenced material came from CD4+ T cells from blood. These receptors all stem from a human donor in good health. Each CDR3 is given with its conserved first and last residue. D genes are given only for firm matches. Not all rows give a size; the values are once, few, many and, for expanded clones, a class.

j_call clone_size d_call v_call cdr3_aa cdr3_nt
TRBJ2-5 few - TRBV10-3 CAISRAETQYF TGTGCCATCAGCCGCGCAGAGACCCAGTACTTC
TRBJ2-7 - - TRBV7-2 CASSRTRNEQYF TGTGCCAGCAGCCGAACACGGAACGAGCAGTACTTC
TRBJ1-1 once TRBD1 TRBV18 CASSLTPGQGFSEAFF TGTGCCAGCTCACTCACTCCGGGACAGGGATTCTCTGAAGCTTTCTTT
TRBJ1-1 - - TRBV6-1 CASSALPETEAFF TGTGCCAGCAGTGCCCTCCCGGAGACTGAAGCTTTCTTT
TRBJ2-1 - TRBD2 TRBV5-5 CASSPLAGEGEQFF TGTGCCAGCAGCCCCCTAGCGGGAGAGGGAGAGCAGTTCTTC
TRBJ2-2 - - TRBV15 CATSRGGRGRISNTGELFF TGTGCCACCAGCAGAGGAGGTCGGGGGCGAATTTCGAACACCGGGGAGCTGTTTTTT
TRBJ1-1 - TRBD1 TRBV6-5 CASKVTGGTEAFF TGTGCCAGCAAAGTTACAGGGGGCACTGAAGCTTTCTTT
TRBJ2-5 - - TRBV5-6 CASTPGGQRQETQYF TGTGCCAGCACCCCCGGGGGCCAGCGCCAAGAGACCCAGTACTTC
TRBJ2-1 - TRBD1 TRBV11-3 CASSLMGQGAGNEQFF TGTGCCAGCAGCTTAATGGGACAGGGGGCGGGTAATGAGCAGTTCTTC
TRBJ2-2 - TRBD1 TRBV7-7 CASSSGTGSYGELFF TGTGCTAGCAGCTCCGGGACAGGGTCCTACGGGGAGCTGTTTTTT
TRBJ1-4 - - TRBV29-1 CSATQGGTNEKLFF TGCAGCGCCACGCAGGGTGGGACTAATGAAAAACTGTTTTTT
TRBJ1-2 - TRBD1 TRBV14 CASSQGVLDRGLGYTF TGTGCCAGCAGCCAAGGAGTCTTGGACAGGGGGCTCGGCTACACCTTC
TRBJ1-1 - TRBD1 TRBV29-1 CSVYPQGAGTEAFF TGCAGCGTTTACCCACAGGGGGCTGGGACTGAAGCTTTCTTT
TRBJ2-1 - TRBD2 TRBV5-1 CASSLDGLAVYNEQFF TGCGCCAGCAGCTTGGACGGACTAGCCGTGTACAATGAGCAGTTCTTC
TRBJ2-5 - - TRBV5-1 CASSRTQQETQYF TGCGCCAGCAGCCGGACACAGCAAGAGACCCAGTACTTC
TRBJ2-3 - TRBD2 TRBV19 CASSIGILAGMVDTQYF TGTGCCAGTAGTATCGGTATCCTAGCGGGAATGGTAGATACGCAGTATTTT
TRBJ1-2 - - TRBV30 CAWSPNSSGGYTF TGTGCCTGGAGTCCCAATTCCTCGGGGGGCTACACCTTC
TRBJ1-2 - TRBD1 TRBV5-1 CASSLRGQGDYGYTF TGCGCCAGCAGCTTGCGGGGGCAGGGGGACTATGGCTACACCTTC
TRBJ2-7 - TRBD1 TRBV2 CASSDQGATYEQYF TGTGCCAGCAGTGACCAGGGGGCGACCTACGAGCAGTACTTC
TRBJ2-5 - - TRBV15 CATSRGKNRVETQYF TGTGCCACCAGCAGAGGAAAAAACAGGGTGGAGACCCAGTACTTC
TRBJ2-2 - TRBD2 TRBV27 CASSAPGREHTGELFF TGTGCCAGCAGTGCCCCCGGGCGGGAGCACACCGGGGAGCTGTTTTTT
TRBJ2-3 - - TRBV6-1 CASSERGGLDTQYF TGTGCCAGCAGTGAAAGGGGGGGGCTAGATACGCAGTATTTT
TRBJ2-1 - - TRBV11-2 CASRLIAVSYNEQFF TGTGCCAGCAGATTAATAGCAGTCTCCTACAATGAGCAGTTCTTC
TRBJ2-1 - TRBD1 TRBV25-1 CASSEPGQGNNEQFF TGTGCCAGCAGTGAACCGGGACAGGGGAACAATGAGCAGTTCTTC
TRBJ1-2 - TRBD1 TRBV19 CASTYRGTGNGYTF TGTGCCAGTACTTATAGAGGGACAGGGAATGGCTACACCTTC
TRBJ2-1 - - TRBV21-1 CASSKEGLAGVRSVRINEQFF TGTGCCAGCAGCAAAGAAGGTCTAGCGGGAGTCCGGTCGGTCAGGATCAATGAGCAGTTCTTC
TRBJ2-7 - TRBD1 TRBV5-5 CASSLPGQGEQYF TGTGCCAGCAGCTTGCCGGGACAGGGCGAGCAGTACTTC
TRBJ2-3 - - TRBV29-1 CSVEAFTDTQYF TGCAGCGTTGAGGCTTTCACAGATACGCAGTATTTT
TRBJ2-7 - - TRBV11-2 CASSLAAGSEQYF TGTGCCAGCAGCTTAGCCGCAGGATCGGAGCAGTACTTC
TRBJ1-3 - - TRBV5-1 CASSIGWGGAGNTIYF TGCGCCAGCAGCATAGGTTGGGGGGGCGCCGGAAACACCATATATTTT
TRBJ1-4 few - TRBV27 CASCPGATIRNEKLFF TGTGCCAGTTGCCCCGGGGCTACTATAAGGAATGAAAAACTGTTTTTT
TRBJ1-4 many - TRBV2 CASRWRVGDEKLFF TGTGCCAGCAGGTGGAGGGTTGGTGACGAAAAACTGTTTTTT
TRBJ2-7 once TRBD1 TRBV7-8 CASSPPTGSYEQYF TGTGCCAGCAGCCCGCCGACAGGGAGTTACGAGCAGTACTTC
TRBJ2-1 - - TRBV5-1 CASRNPGNNEQFF TGCGCCAGCAGAAACCCGGGGAACAATGAGCAGTTCTTC
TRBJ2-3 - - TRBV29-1 CSAEGRGSSTDTQYF TGCAGCGCCGAGGGGCGGGGCTCTAGCACAGATACGCAGTATTTT
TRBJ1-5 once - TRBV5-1 CASSLGIDRPSGAQPQHF TGCGCCAGCAGCTTGGGGATAGACCGTCCGTCCGGAGCACAGCCCCAGCATTTT